The 27 T cell receptor beta chains below all came from one sample that was sequenced in a study of monozygotic twins with cystic fibrosis. The protocol was immunoSEQ multiplex PCR, while the TCRdb copy is restricted to in-frame clones and leaves out a portion. The table lists approximately 15,000 clones, approximately 92% of them singletons. Sequencing used blood. These receptors originate from a girl aged 2 to 9 with cystic fibrosis.

J is TRBJ2-6 and V is TRBV4-1; D is unresolved. CDR1 and CDR2 (germline): MGHRA, YSYEKL. The ends were cut back, 0 bases at V and 5 bases at J, with 8 bases in the middle. The CDR3 totals 15 residues. CDR3 nucleotides: TGCGCCAGCAGCCAAGAAAGGGTTAGGGCCAACGTCCTGACTTTC. It encodes CASSQERVRANVLTF.

This chain links TRBV5-8 with TRBJ2-4, with 7 bases fitting TRBD1. CDR1 is SGHTS and CDR2 is YDEGEE in the germline V gene. J lost 6 bases, V lost 2 bases, and 8 bases had no gene match. The CDR3 totals 15 residues. The CDR3 protein is CASSLPDRVGNIQYF. CDR3 coding DNA: TGTGCCAGCAGCTTACCTGACAGGGTAGGAAACATTCAGTACTTC.

This sequence joins TRBV10-2 and TRBJ2-3, with TRBD2 matching over 10 bases. The CDR3 consists of 16 residues. V was clipped by 3 bases and J by 5 bases; unmatched bases: 8. In germline, CDR1 is WSHSY, CDR2 SAAADI. The CDR3 coding sequence is TGCGCCAGCAGTGATGAGCTAGCGGGAGAGGAAGATACGCAGTATTTT. It codes for CASSDELAGEEDTQYF.

The chain combines TRBV9 with TRBJ2-2; tentatively, D is TRBD1 or TRBD2 (7 bases each). This CDR3 has 21 residues. Trimming removed 4 bases at V and 3 bases at J, with 31 bases between. CDR1 and CDR2 from the germline V gene are SGDLS and YYNGEE. CDR3 protein: CASSLSPGTDKPGLHTGELFF. CDR3 sequence (DNA): TGTGCCAGCAGCCTTTCCCCCGGGACAGACAAGCCGGGACTACACACCGGGGAGCTGTTTTTT. The full variable domain, rest sourced from reference TRBV9 and TRBJ2-2, is DSGVTQTPKHLITATGQRVTLRCSPRSGDLSVYWYQQSLDQGLQFLIQYYNGEERAKGNILERFSAQQFPDLHSELNLSSLELGDSALYFCASSLSPGTDKPGLHTGELFFGEGSRLTVL.

This clone has just one count. V usage is TRBV9 and J usage is TRBJ1-2; D remains unclear. Germline V CDR1 and CDR2: SGDLS, YYNGEE. This CDR3 contains 12 residues. The V and J ends lost 4 bases and 6 bases respectively, with 10 bases between them. The CDR3 loop reads CASSTRADGYTF. The CDR3 DNA reads TGTGCCAGCAGCACCCGGGCCGATGGCTACACCTTC.

This clone was observed a single time. The chain has TRBV19 and TRBJ2-1; 7 bases fit TRBD2. V trimming: 1 base; J trimming: 6 bases; junction bases outside the gene matches: 6. The germline gives CDR1 LNHDA, CDR2 SQIVND (reference sequence). The CDR3 covers 15 residues. CDR3 DNA sequence: TGTGCCAGTAGTATAGCGGGAGGTAAAAGCAATGAGCAGTTCTTC. Residues: CASSIAGGKSNEQFF.

This sequence joins TRBV7-2 and TRBJ1-1, with a weak D call TRBD1 (5 bases). The V end lost 0 bases, the J end lost 0 bases, and 11 bases lay between the germline ends. Germline V CDR1 and CDR2: SGHTA, FQGNSA. The CDR3 extends over 16 amino acids. DNA of the CDR3: TGTGCCAGCAGCTTAGCGTTTAAACAGGTGAACACTGAAGCTTTCTTT. Amino acid sequence: CASSLAFKQVNTEAFF.

V and J are TRBV7-2 and TRBJ2-7, with a tentative D call TRBD1 (5 bases). Germline CDR1 is SGHTA and CDR2 is FQGNSA. The germline V and J ends were trimmed by 3 bases and 0 bases, with 9 bases remaining between them. This CDR3 spans 14 amino acids. Here the CDR3 reads CASSFWGVSYEQYF. For the CDR3, the DNA is TGTGCCAGCAGCTTCTGGGGCGTCTCCTACGAGCAGTACTTC.

This clone has a single count. The chain joins TRBV7-2 to TRBJ1-2; 8 bases line up with TRBD1. The CDR3 length is 15 residues. V lost 5 bases and J lost 4; bases outside the gene matches: 9. CDR1 and CDR2 (germline): SGHTA, FQGNSA. This CDR3 is CASSPGQGFRYGYTF. DNA for the CDR3: TGTGCCAGCAGCCCCGGACAGGGCTTCCGCTATGGCTACACCTTC. The full variable domain, with the rest looked up from reference TRBV7-2 and TRBJ1-2, is GAGVSQSPSNKVTEKGKDVELRCDPISGHTALYWYRQSLGQGLEFLIYFQGNSAPDKSGLPSDRFSAERTGGSVSTLTIQRTQQEDSAVYLCASSPGQGFRYGYTFGSGTRLTVV.

The chain is built from TRBV18 and TRBJ2-7; no clear D gene. The germline gives CDR1 KGHSH, CDR2 LQKENI. V was trimmed by 5 bases and J by 2 bases, leaving 7 bases between them. The CDR3 is 12 amino acids. The CDR3 is CASSSDTYEQYF. The CDR3 DNA reads as TGTGCCAGCTCAAGCGACACCTACGAGCAGTACTTC.

This clone was picked up one time. The gene calls are TRBV4-2 and TRBJ2-3; tentative D call: TRBD1 (6 bases). Germline CDR1 is LGHNA and CDR2 is YNFKEQ. Trimming took off 6 bases at V and 6 bases at J, with 10 bases between the two ends. The length of the CDR3 is 12 residues. CDR3 sequence (DNA): TGTGCCAGCAGGTCTACAGGGGATACGCAGTATTTT. Amino acid sequence: CASRSTGDTQYF.

This chain links TRBV19 with TRBJ1-1; D uncertain. The V end was cut by 2 bases, the J end by 0 bases, with 19 bases between. The CDR3 is made up of 18 amino acids. The germline V gene encodes CDR1 LNHDA and CDR2 SQIVND (reference sequence). The CDR3 bases are TGTGCCAGTAGTATATACCTCCTAAACACGGGAGTGAACACTGAAGCTTTCTTT. Its protein product is CASSIYLLNTGVNTEAFF.

The gene calls are TRBV5-1 and TRBJ2-3; a possible D gene is TRBD1 (5 bases). Germline assignment: CDR1 SGHRS and CDR2 YFSETQ. Between the trimmed V and J ends, which lost 4 bases and 10 bases, there was a span of 16 bases. The CDR3 sequence is 13 residues long. The CDR3 sequence is CASSPGLPRAQYF. The CDR3 DNA sequence: TGCGCCAGCAGCCCCGGTTTACCCAGGGCGCAGTATTTT. Full variable domain (remainder filled in from reference TRBV5-1 and TRBJ2-3): KAGVTQTPRYLIKTRGQQVTLSCSPISGHRSVSWYQQTPGQGLQFLFEYFSETQRNKGNFPGRFSGRQFSNSRSEMNVSTLELGDSALYLCASSPGLPRAQYFGPGTRLTVL.

This chain connects TRBV18 to TRBJ1-5; 9 positions match TRBD1. This CDR3 spans 16 amino acids. J was trimmed by 4 bases and V by 5 bases; bases with no gene match: 9. Germline V gene sequence: CDR1 KGHSH, CDR2 LQKENI. Here the CDR3 DNA reads TGTGCCAGCTCAACACAGACAGGGGGTCTAAATCAGCCCCAGCATTTT. This codes for CASSTQTGGLNQPQHF.

The chain combines TRBV29-1 with TRBJ2-2; TRBD1 matches 7 bases. V gave up 1 base and J gave up 8 bases; unmatched junction bases: 7. The CDR3 is 14 amino acids. CDR1 SQVTM and CDR2 ANQGSEA come from the germline V gene. This CDR3 reads CSVEGWDRTGELFF. The CDR3 DNA follows: TGCAGCGTTGAAGGCTGGGACAGAACAGGGGAGCTGTTTTTT.

This sequence joins TRBV2 and TRBJ1-5; 9 nucleotides align to TRBD1. Germline V gene sequence: CDR1 SNHLY, CDR2 FYNNEI. The length of the CDR3 is 16 residues. After removal of 3 bases from V and 0 bases from J, the junction contained 3 bases not matched to a gene. The CDR3: CASSEWDRDSNQPQHF. CDR3 sequence (DNA): TGTGCCAGCAGTGAGTGGGACAGGGATAGCAATCAGCCCCAGCATTTT. Based on the CDR3 plus reference TRBV2 and TRBJ1-5, the full variable domain is EPEVTQTPSHQVTQMGQEVILRCVPISNHLYFYWYRQILGQKVEFLVSFYNNEISEKSEIFDDQFSVERPDGSNFTLKIRSTKLEDSAMYFCASSEWDRDSNQPQHFGDGTRLSIL.

This chain joins TRBV5-1 and TRBJ2-1; 7 bases are shared with TRBD1. This CDR3 is 14 amino acids long. V was clipped by 2 bases and J by 9 bases; unmatched bases: 8. Looked up from germline, CDR1 is SGHRS and CDR2 is YFSETQ. CDR3 residues: CASSFIGGSGEQFF. CDR3 nucleotide sequence: TGCGCCAGCAGCTTTATAGGGGGCTCGGGTGAGCAGTTCTTC. Looking up the rest from reference TRBV5-1 and TRBJ2-1 gives the full variable domain: KAGVTQTPRYLIKTRGQQVTLSCSPISGHRSVSWYQQTPGQGLQFLFEYFSETQRNKGNFPGRFSGRQFSNSRSEMNVSTLELGDSALYLCASSFIGGSGEQFFGPGTRLTVL.

The chain joins TRBV18 to TRBJ2-7; TRBD1 matches at 9 bases. V was pared by 3 bases and J by 3 bases, with 6 bases of the junction left unmatched. There are 15 residues in the CDR3. Looked up from germline, CDR1 is KGHSH and CDR2 is LQKENI. CDR3 sequence reads: CASSPSSTGGYEQYF. DNA of the CDR3: TGTGCCAGCTCACCCTCTTCGACAGGGGGCTACGAGCAGTACTTC.

This chain uses TRBV11-2 with TRBJ2-5; no clear D. This CDR3 has 13 residues. The germline V and J ends were trimmed by 5 bases and 2 bases, with 9 bases remaining between them. Germline loops: CDR1 SGHAT, CDR2 FQNNGV. The CDR3 reads CASSIPAQETQYF. DNA of the CDR3: TGTGCCAGCAGCATACCGGCTCAAGAGACCCAGTACTTC.

This CDR3 is CASSIGTSGTGEQYF. The CDR3 DNA sequence: TGTGCCAGCAGCATTGGGACTAGCGGGACGGGTGAGCAGTACTTC. The V call is TRBV27, the J call TRBJ2-7; 13 bases line up with TRBD2. The CDR3 loop spans 15 amino acids. With 6 bases clipped from V and 7 bases from J, the junction kept 9 bases outside the gene matches. CDR1 is MNHEY, CDR2 SMNVEV, per germline (reference sequence).

As regards this clone: The junction shows a germline mismatch at one end, possibly a read error. The chain joins TRBV7-7 to TRBJ2-7; D unresolved. Per the germline V gene, CDR1 is SSHAT and CDR2 is FNYEAQ (reference sequence). This CDR3 is 14 amino acids long. The CDR3 nucleotides are TGTGCTAGCAGCCCCGGCGCTGACATCTACGAGCAGTACTTC. The encoded protein is CASSPGADIYEQYF.

The chain carries TRBV15 and TRBJ2-3, with 9 bases that match TRBD2. The CDR3 has 16 amino acids. Trimming took 0 bases from V and 5 from J; bases not matched to a gene: 6. In germline, CDR1 is LNHNV, CDR2 YYDKDF (reference sequence). CDR3 protein: CATSRDLGLARDTQYF. CDR3 DNA: TGTGCCACCAGCAGAGATCTGGGACTAGCAAGAGATACGCAGTATTTT. Drawing the rest from reference TRBV15 and TRBJ2-3, the complete variable domain is DAMVIQNPRYQVTQFGKPVTLSCSQTLNHNVMYWYQQKSSQAPKLLFHYYDKDFNNEADTPDNFQSRRPNTSFCFLDIRSPGLGDTAMYLCATSRDLGLARDTQYFGPGTRLTVL.

This clone has only one observation. This CDR3 reads CASSGIGRSGELFF. In DNA form, the CDR3 reads TGCGCCAGCAGTGGAATTGGGCGCTCGGGGGAGCTGTTTTTT. The chain joins TRBV10-1 to TRBJ2-2, with D uncertain. Trimming left V 4 bases short and J 8 bases short, with 14 bases between. Per the germline V gene, CDR1 is WNHNN and CDR2 is SYGVQD (reference sequence). This CDR3 has 14 residues.

The V call is TRBV5-1, the J call TRBJ2-7; D is possibly TRBD2 (5 bases). This CDR3 has 16 residues. The V end lost 4 bases, the J end lost 0 bases, and 17 bases lay between the germline ends. Germline V gene lookup returns CDR1 SGHRS and CDR2 YFSETQ. CDR3 sequence: CASSLEVHLGSYEQYF. The CDR3 bases are TGCGCCAGCAGCCTGGAGGTACACTTAGGCTCCTACGAGCAGTACTTC. The full variable domain, rest sourced from reference TRBV5-1 and TRBJ2-7, is KAGVTQTPRYLIKTRGQQVTLSCSPISGHRSVSWYQQTPGQGLQFLFEYFSETQRNKGNFPGRFSGRQFSNSRSEMNVSTLELGDSALYLCASSLEVHLGSYEQYFGPGTRLTVT.

The chain couples TRBV28 to TRBJ1-1; no firm D call. The CDR3 is 14 residues long. CDR1 and CDR2 from the germline V gene are MDHEN and SYDVKM. The V and J ends lost 2 bases and 5 bases respectively, with 12 bases between them. The CDR3 loop is CASSLRHSGTEAFF. The CDR3 nucleotides are TGTGCCAGCAGTTTACGGCATTCGGGGACTGAAGCTTTCTTT.

The chain uses TRBV28 and TRBJ2-5, with TRBD1 matching over 7 bases. Germline V gives CDR1 MDHEN, CDR2 SYDVKM. After removal of 6 bases from V and 5 bases from J, the junction contained 9 bases not matched to a gene. There are 14 residues in the CDR3. The CDR3 spells CASSSGQSLETQYF. CDR3 DNA sequence: TGTGCCAGCAGCTCGGGACAGAGTCTCGAGACCCAGTACTTC.

This rearrangement joins TRBV29-1 to TRBJ2-5; the D gene is possibly TRBD2 (5 bases). Germline CDR1 SQVTM, CDR2 ANQGSEA. V was cut by 3 bases and J by 3 bases, with 11 bases left in between. The CDR3 loop spans 13 amino acids. CDR3: CSVDVNGKETQYF. Written as DNA, the CDR3 is TGCAGCGTTGATGTTAACGGGAAAGAGACCCAGTACTTC.